Below, 25 T cell receptor beta chains from the same sample are listed, as sequenced in a study of shared clonotypes between healthy human individuals. TCRdb keeps only in-frame clones here, not all; method: immunoSEQ multiplex PCR. This repertoire shows some 200,000 clones, around 63% found once; its top ten account for about 9.4%. Specimen: memory CD4+ T cells sorted from blood. Specified subset: CD45RA-negative fraction. All receptors derive from a young man in good health.

The V and J genes are TRBV18 and TRBJ2-1; 7 bases map to TRBD2. CDR3 size: 14 residues. Germline V gene lookup returns CDR1 KGHSH and CDR2 LQKENI. The V segment lost 7 bases and the J segment 9 bases; nucleotides outside the gene matches: 12. CDR3 sequence: CASFQGGSGGEQFF. CDR3 in DNA: TGTGCCAGCTTCCAGGGCGGGAGTGGCGGTGAGCAGTTCTTC. Full variable domain (rest looked up from reference TRBV18 and TRBJ2-1): NAGVMQNPRHLVRRRGQEARLRCSPMKGHSHVYWYRQLPEEGLKFMVYLQKENIIDESGMPKERFSAEFPKEGPSILRIQQVVRGDSAAYFCASFQGGSGGEQFFGPGTRLTVL.

This clone has just a few counts. The chain combines TRBV6-1 with TRBJ2-3; the D gene is possibly TRBD2 (7 bases). The CDR3 loop spans 14 amino acids. V lost 3 bases and J lost 4, with 11 bases in between. Germline CDR1 is MNHNS and CDR2 is SASEGT. CDR3 nucleotides: TGTGCCAGCAGTGAGGGGGGGGCCGCAGATACGCAGTATTTT. Translated, it gives CASSEGGAADTQYF.

V is TRBV20-1 and J is TRBJ2-1; D call uncertain. The V end was cut by 6 bases, the J end by 7 bases, with 7 bases between. Germline loops: CDR1 DFQATT, CDR2 SNEGSKA (reference sequence). The CDR3 has 10 amino acids. The CDR3 sequence is CSAEENEQFF. The DNA of the CDR3 is TGCAGTGCCGAGGAGAATGAGCAGTTCTTC.

CDR3 sequence reads: CASSLGARAEAFF. In DNA, the CDR3 is TGCGCCAGCAGCTTGGGGGCGCGGGCTGAAGCTTTCTTT. The J gene is TRBJ1-1, the V gene TRBV5-1; D call uncertain. Germline CDR1 reads SGHRS; CDR2 reads YFSETQ. This CDR3 has 13 amino acids. V was cut by 0 bases and J by 6 bases, with 9 bases left in between.

The chain combines TRBV5-1 with TRBJ1-2; D uncertain. With 4 bases removed from V and 2 bases from J, the gap between germline ends came to 12 bases. The CDR3 has 14 residues. Germline V gene data show CDR1 as SGHRS and CDR2 as YFSETQ. CDR3 sequence (DNA): TGCGCCAGCAGCCGAACGTTAGGGAACTATGGCTACACCTTC. Translated: CASSRTLGNYGYTF.

This chain joins TRBV5-1 and TRBJ2-7; no definite D call. Germline V CDR1 and CDR2: SGHRS, YFSETQ. With 0 bases removed from V and 4 bases from J, the gap between germline ends came to 14 bases. This CDR3 comprises 15 residues. In nucleotides, the CDR3 is TGCGCCAGCAGCTTGGACACCCCCTCAGGATACGAGCAGTACTTC. Amino acids: CASSLDTPSGYEQYF.

The chain has TRBV9 and TRBJ2-7; weak D call: TRBD2 (6 bases). The V end was cut by 1 base, the J end by 7 bases, with 12 bases between. Per the germline V gene, CDR1 is SGDLS and CDR2 is YYNGEE. This CDR3 is built from 13 residues. Here the CDR3 reads CASSVSPGGEQYF. DNA of the CDR3: TGTGCCAGCAGCGTAAGCCCTGGAGGGGAGCAGTACTTC.

CDR3 sequence (DNA): TGCGCCAGCAGTTCTACAGGGGGCAACGGGGAGCTGTTTTTT. Its translation: CASSSTGGNGELFF. The chain carries TRBV5-1 and TRBJ2-2, with 9 bases that match TRBD1. The CDR3 runs to 14 residues. Germline CDR1 reads SGHRS; CDR2 reads YFSETQ. The ends lost 5 bases at V and 7 bases at J; junction bases unmatched: 6. The complete variable domain, with remaining parts taken from reference TRBV5-1 and TRBJ2-2, reads KAGVTQTPRYLIKTRGQQVTLSCSPISGHRSVSWYQQTPGQGLQFLFEYFSETQRNKGNFPGRFSGRQFSNSRSEMNVSTLELGDSALYLCASSSTGGNGELFFGEGSRLTVL.

The V gene is TRBV30, the J gene TRBJ1-5; 7 bases agree with TRBD1. After removal of 2 bases from V and 8 bases from J, the junction contained 12 bases not matched to a gene. Germline V gives CDR1 GTSNPN, CDR2 SVGIG (reference sequence). This CDR3 region has 15 residues. CDR3 protein: CAWSPRQGFLEPQHF. The CDR3 DNA follows: TGTGCCTGGAGTCCGAGACAGGGCTTTTTGGAGCCCCAGCATTTT.

The chain joins TRBV18 to TRBJ2-2, with a possible D match to TRBD1 (6 bases). Trimming removed 3 bases at V and 2 bases at J, with 13 bases between. The CDR3 contains 16 residues. Germline loops: CDR1 KGHSH, CDR2 LQKENI. The CDR3 nucleotides read TGTGCCAGCTCACCGGCCGGGACACCAAACACCGGGGAGCTGTTTTTT. It yields the protein CASSPAGTPNTGELFF.

The chain joins TRBV5-6 to TRBJ2-1; 10 nucleotides align to TRBD2. Germline trimming cut 3 bases from V and 7 bases from J; bases unmatched to any gene: 10. Germline V CDR1 and CDR2: SGHDT, YYEEEE. The CDR3 contains 16 residues. In DNA form, the CDR3 reads TGTGCCAGCAGCTCCCTCCTAGCGGGAGCGGGGAATGAGCAGTTCTTC. Translated: CASSSLLAGAGNEQFF.

The table lists this clone with a few counts. The chain recombines TRBV5-6 with TRBJ2-5; D might be TRBD2 (6 bases). V lost 3 bases, J lost 5 bases, and 14 bases lay in between. The germline gives CDR1 SGHDT, CDR2 YYEEEE. The CDR3 consists of 14 residues. CDR3: CASSWGTYGETQYF. For the CDR3, the DNA is TGTGCCAGCAGCTGGGGGACTTACGGGGAGACCCAGTACTTC.

The V gene is TRBV7-2, the J gene TRBJ2-1; D gene uncertain. The CDR3 totals 12 residues. Germline CDR1 and CDR2: SGHTA and FQGNSA. V was clipped by 5 bases and J by 3 bases, with 5 bases between them. CDR3 coding DNA: TGTGCCAGCAGCCTCGACTACAATGAGCAGTTCTTC. Translating it yields CASSLDYNEQFF.

This chain connects TRBV2 to TRBJ2-3; TRBD1 matches at 7 bases. Germline-derived CDR1 and CDR2 are SNHLY and FYNNEI. Trimming removed 7 bases from V and 0 bases from J; junction bases left unmatched: 7. The CDR3 runs to 15 residues. The CDR3 sequence is CASTLGGLSTDTQYF. The CDR3 coding sequence is TGTGCCAGCACCCTAGGGGGCCTTAGCACAGATACGCAGTATTTT.

The genes are TRBV10-3 and TRBJ1-1; TRBD1 is a possible D gene (5 bases). Trimming removed 8 bases from V and 3 bases from J, with 19 bases in between. The CDR3 runs 15 residues. Germline V CDR1 and CDR2: ENHRY, SYGVKD. Here the CDR3 DNA reads TGTGCCATCTGTCTATCCCGGGGCTGGGACACTGAAGCTTTCTTT. This gives the protein CAICLSRGWDTEAFF.

The gene calls are TRBV27 and TRBJ1-5; 9 bases are a match to TRBD1. The CDR3 is 14 residues long. The germline V gene has CDR1 MNHEY and CDR2 SMNVEV (reference sequence). Losses at the gene ends were 4 bases for V and 13 bases for J; bases not matched to a gene: 11. The CDR3 region is CASSSTNQDRGQHF. Here the CDR3 DNA reads TGTGCCAGCAGTTCCACAAATCAAGACAGGGGGCAGCATTTT.

The sample holds a few counts of this clone. The gene calls are TRBV7-9 and TRBJ1-5, with a weak D call TRBD1 (5 bases). The CDR3 loop spans 15 amino acids. V was shortened by 3 bases and J by 3 bases, with 12 bases between the two germline ends. From germline, CDR1 is SEHNR and CDR2 FQNEAQ (reference sequence). This chain's CDR3 is CASSLGDSFNQPQHF. The DNA of the CDR3 is TGTGCCAGCAGCTTGGGAGACAGTTTCAATCAGCCCCAGCATTTT. Combining the CDR3 with reference TRBV7-9 and TRBJ1-5 gives the whole variable domain DTGVSQNPRHKITKRGQNVTFRCDPISEHNRLYWYRQTLGQGPEFLTYFQNEAQLEKSRLLSDRFSAERPKGSFSTLEIQRTEQGDSAMYLCASSLGDSFNQPQHFGDGTRLSIL.

This rearrangement joins TRBV4-3 to TRBJ1-1; 8 positions agree with TRBD1. The ends lost 4 bases at V and 1 base at J; junction bases unmatched: 2. Germline CDR1 LGHNA, CDR2 YSLEER. The CDR3 extends over 14 amino acids. The DNA of the CDR3 is TGCGCCAGCAGCCCGACAGGGGAGAACACTGAAGCTTTCTTT. Its protein product is CASSPTGENTEAFF.

In this sample, this clone turned up a few times. J is TRBJ2-3 and V is TRBV7-2, with D possibly called TRBD1 or TRBD2 (5 bases each). Germline V gene sequence: CDR1 SGHTA, CDR2 FQGNSA. V was trimmed by 2 bases and J by 8 bases, leaving 8 bases between them. CDR3 size: 12 residues. The CDR3 nucleotides read TGTGCCAGCAGCTTAAGTGGGGGTACGCAGTATTTT. Protein product: CASSLSGGTQYF.

Details on this clone: Other DNA sequences from this sample encode an identical CDR3 as well. This sequence joins TRBV5-1 and TRBJ2-7; either TRBD1 or TRBD2 may supply D (6 bases each). Germline V lookup: CDR1 SGHRS, CDR2 YFSETQ. The CDR3 length is 14 residues. Trimming removed 4 bases at V and 0 bases at J, with 11 bases between. The CDR3 sequence is CASSPGGSSYEQYF. CDR3 bases: TGCGCCAGCAGCCCCGGGGGCAGCTCCTACGAGCAGTACTTC.

V gene TRBV27 combines with J gene TRBJ2-1; a possible D gene is TRBD2 (5 bases). The germline V gene has CDR1 MNHEY and CDR2 SMNVEV (reference sequence). The CDR3 contains 17 residues. V was trimmed by 7 bases and J by 1 base, leaving 20 bases between them. CDR3 sequence: CASTEMGSPRSYNEQFF. CDR3 DNA sequence: TGTGCCAGCACCGAAATGGGGAGCCCCCGGTCCTACAATGAGCAGTTCTTC.

This clone came up a few times. CDR3 residues: CASSVTSGRTSEQYF. CDR3 coding DNA: TGCGCCAGCAGCGTGACTAGCGGGAGAACGAGCGAGCAGTACTTC. The chain links TRBV5-1 to TRBJ2-7, with 12 bases identical to TRBD2. Germline V lookup: CDR1 SGHRS, CDR2 YFSETQ. Trimming cost V 4 bases and J 6 bases; bases outside gene matches: 8. The CDR3 covers 15 residues.

This clone was observed a few times. The rearrangement links TRBV10-3 to TRBJ2-6; D remains unclear. The CDR3 consists of 16 residues. CDR1 is ENHRY and CDR2 is SYGVKD in the germline V gene. V shed 4 bases and J shed 0 bases, with 10 bases lying between them. The chain's CDR3 is CAISGHANSGANVLTF. Written as DNA, the CDR3 is TGTGCCATCAGTGGACATGCCAACTCTGGGGCCAACGTCCTGACTTTC.

The rearrangement links TRBV5-7 to TRBJ2-3, with D perhaps TRBD1 (5 bases). Being an ORF, TRBV5-7 has a function that is uncertain. The CDR3 covers 14 residues. Trimming took 0 bases from V and 3 from J, leaving 8 bases between them. The CDR3 bases are TGTGCCAGCAGCTTGGGGGGCTGGACAGATACGCAGTATTTT. Residues: CASSLGGWTDTQYF.

V is TRBV7-8 and J is TRBJ2-5, with TRBD2 identical over 9 bases. Germline loops: CDR1 SGHVS, CDR2 FQNEAQ. The CDR3 covers 16 residues. The J segment lost 5 bases and the V segment lost 5 bases, leaving 12 bases of the junction unmatched. CDR3 residues: CASSNRPGTSLETQYF. DNA for the CDR3: TGTGCCAGCAGCAACCGCCCCGGGACTAGCTTGGAGACCCAGTACTTC.